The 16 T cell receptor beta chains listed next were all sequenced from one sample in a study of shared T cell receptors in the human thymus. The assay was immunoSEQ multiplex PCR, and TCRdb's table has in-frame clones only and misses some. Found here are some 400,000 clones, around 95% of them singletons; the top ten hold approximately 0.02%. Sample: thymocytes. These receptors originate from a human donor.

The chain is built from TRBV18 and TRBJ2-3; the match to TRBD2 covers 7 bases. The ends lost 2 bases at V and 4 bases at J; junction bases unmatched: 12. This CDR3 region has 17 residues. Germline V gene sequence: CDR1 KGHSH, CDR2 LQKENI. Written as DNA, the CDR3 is TGTGCCAGCTCACCAATCACTAGCGACCAGAGGGCAGATACGCAGTATTTT. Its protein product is CASSPITSDQRADTQYF. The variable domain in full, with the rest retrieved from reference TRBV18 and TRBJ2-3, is NAGVMQNPRHLVRRRGQEARLRCSPMKGHSHVYWYRQLPEEGLKFMVYLQKENIIDESGMPKERFSAEFPKEGPSILRIQQVVRGDSAAYFCASSPITSDQRADTQYFGPGTRLTVL.

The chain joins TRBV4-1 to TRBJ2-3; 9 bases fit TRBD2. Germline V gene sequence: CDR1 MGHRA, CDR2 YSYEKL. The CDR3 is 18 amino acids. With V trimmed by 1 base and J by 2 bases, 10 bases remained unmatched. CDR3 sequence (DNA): TGCGCCAGCAGCCAAGGTGACCCTAGCGGGGATTTCACAGATACGCAGTATTTT. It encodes CASSQGDPSGDFTDTQYF.

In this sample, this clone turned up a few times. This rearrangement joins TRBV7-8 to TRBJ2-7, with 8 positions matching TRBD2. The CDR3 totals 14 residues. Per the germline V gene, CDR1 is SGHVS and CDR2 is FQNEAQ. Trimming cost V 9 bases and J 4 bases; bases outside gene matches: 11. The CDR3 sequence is CASTWGREAYEQYF. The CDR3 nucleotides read TGTGCCAGTACCTGGGGGCGGGAGGCTTACGAGCAGTACTTC.

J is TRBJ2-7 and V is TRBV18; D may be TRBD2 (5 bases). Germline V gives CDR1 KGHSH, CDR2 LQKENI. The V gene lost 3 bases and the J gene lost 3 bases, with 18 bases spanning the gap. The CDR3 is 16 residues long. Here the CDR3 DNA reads TGTGCCAGCTCACCCCCGTTGGCCCTAGGGAGCTACGAGCAGTACTTC. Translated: CASSPPLALGSYEQYF.

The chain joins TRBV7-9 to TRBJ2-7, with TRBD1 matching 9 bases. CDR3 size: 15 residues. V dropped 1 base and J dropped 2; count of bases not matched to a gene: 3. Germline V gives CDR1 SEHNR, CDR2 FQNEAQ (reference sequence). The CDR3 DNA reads TGTGCCAGCAGCTTAGAGACAGGGGGTCCCTACGAGCAGTACTTC. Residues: CASSLETGGPYEQYF.

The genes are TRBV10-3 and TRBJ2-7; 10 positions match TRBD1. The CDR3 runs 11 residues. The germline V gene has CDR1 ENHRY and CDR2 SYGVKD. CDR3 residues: CAIRVDRGLLV. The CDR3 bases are TGTGCCATCAGAGTTGACAGGGGGCTGTTGGTC.

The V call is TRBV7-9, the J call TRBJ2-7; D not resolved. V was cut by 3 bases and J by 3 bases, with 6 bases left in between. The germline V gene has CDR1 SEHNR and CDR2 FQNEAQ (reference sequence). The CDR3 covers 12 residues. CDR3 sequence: CASSLNSYEQYF. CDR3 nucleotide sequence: TGTGCCAGCAGCTTGAACAGCTACGAGCAGTACTTC.

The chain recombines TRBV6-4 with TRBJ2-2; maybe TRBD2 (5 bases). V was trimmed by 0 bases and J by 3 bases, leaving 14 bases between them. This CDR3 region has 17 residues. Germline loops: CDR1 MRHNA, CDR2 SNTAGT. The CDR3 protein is CASSDSGPGFHTGELFF. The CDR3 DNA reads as TGTGCCAGCAGTGACTCGGGCCCGGGGTTCCACACCGGGGAGCTGTTTTTT.

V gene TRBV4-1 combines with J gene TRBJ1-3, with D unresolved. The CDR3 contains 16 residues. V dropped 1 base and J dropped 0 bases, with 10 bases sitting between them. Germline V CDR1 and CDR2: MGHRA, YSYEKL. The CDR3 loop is CASSQVQTSSGNTIYF. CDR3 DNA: TGCGCCAGCAGCCAAGTGCAGACAAGCTCTGGAAACACCATATATTTT.

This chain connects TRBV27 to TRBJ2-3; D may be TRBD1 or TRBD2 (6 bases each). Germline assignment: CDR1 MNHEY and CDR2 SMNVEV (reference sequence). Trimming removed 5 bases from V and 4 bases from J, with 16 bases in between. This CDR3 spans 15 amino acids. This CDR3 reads CASSPTGGRADTQYF. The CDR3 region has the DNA TGTGCCAGCAGTCCCACTGGGGGGCGCGCAGATACGCAGTATTTT.

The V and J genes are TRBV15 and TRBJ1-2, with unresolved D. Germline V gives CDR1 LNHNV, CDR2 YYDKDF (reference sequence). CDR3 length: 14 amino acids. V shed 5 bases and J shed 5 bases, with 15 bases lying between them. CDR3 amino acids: CATSRFRGGYGYTF. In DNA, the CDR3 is TGTGCCACCAGCCGCTTTCGGGGAGGGTATGGCTACACCTTC.

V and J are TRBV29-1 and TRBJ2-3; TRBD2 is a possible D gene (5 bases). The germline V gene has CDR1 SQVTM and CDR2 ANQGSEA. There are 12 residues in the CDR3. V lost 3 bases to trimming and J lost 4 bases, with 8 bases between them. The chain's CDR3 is CSVERVADTQYF. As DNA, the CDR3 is TGCAGCGTTGAGAGGGTGGCAGATACGCAGTATTTT.

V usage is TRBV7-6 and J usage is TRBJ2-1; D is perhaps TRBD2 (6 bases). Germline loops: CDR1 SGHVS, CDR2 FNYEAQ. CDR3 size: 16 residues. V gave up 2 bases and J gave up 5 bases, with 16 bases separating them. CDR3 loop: CASSLNPGASNNEQFF. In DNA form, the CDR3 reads TGTGCCAGCAGCTTAAATCCGGGAGCTAGTAACAATGAGCAGTTCTTC. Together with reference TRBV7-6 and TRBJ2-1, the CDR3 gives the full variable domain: GAGVSQSPRYKVTKRGQDVALRCDPISGHVSLYWYRQALGQGPEFLTYFNYEAQQDKSGLPNDRFSAERPEGSISTLTIQRTEQRDSAMYRCASSLNPGASNNEQFFGPGTRLTVL.

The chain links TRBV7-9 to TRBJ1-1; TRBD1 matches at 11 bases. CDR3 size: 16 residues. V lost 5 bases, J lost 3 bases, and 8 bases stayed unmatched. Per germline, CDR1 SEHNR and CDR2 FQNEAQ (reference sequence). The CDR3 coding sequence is TGTGCCAGCAGCGCTTGGACAGGGGGCGTCGACACTGAAGCTTTCTTT. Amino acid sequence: CASSAWTGGVDTEAFF.

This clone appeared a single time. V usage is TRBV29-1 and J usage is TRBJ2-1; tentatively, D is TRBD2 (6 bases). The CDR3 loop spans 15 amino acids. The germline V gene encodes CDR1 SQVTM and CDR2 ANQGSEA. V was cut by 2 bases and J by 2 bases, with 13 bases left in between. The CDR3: CSVESRAGPYNEQFF. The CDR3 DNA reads TGCAGCGTTGAAAGTAGGGCGGGGCCCTACAATGAGCAGTTCTTC.

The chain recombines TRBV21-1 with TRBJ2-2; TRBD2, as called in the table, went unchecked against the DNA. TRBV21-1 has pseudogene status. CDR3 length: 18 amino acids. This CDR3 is CASSKLTSGRVGTGELFF. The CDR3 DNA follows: TGTGCCAGCAGCAAATTGACTAGCGGGAGAGTGGGGACCGGGGAGCTGTTTTTT.